This TCR beta chain is drawn from a study of T cell clonotyping in hematopoietic cell transplantation. Of note for this clone: The target antigen is unknown.

Findings and caveats of the study: Higher Inverse Simpson Index values in graft donor and pretransplant recipient predicted broader posttransplant TCR diversity.

Samples: about 28 days before transplant, then days 30, 100 and 180 after. TCRdb's table, derived via immunoSEQ multiplex PCR, lists solely in-frame clones and lacks some. The repertoire includes about 15,000 clones, 85% to 90% of them detected once, and about 13% sits in the top ten. The V and J ends lost 7 bases and 9 bases respectively, with 16 bases between them. This CDR3 region has 13 residues. Germline V gene lookup returns CDR1 LNHDA and CDR2 SQIVND (reference sequence). The rearrangement uses TRBV19 and TRBJ2-1, with a weak D call TRBD2 (5 bases). The receptor's source is a male patient aged 45-60 years who had an allogeneic stem cell transplant from an unrelated donor, so T cells may come from the graft donor. Some clones in this sample may be carry-over from other donors' samples. The specimen was PBMCs, collected 100 days after allogeneic stem cell transplant. The CDR3, as DNA: TGTGCCAGTAACAGACTGGCGGGCGGTGAGCAGTTCTTC. It is translated as CASNRLAGGEQFF.